Below, 28 T cell receptor beta chains from the same sample are listed, as sequenced in a study of blood T cell repertoires in COVID-19. Using immunoSEQ multiplex PCR, the repertoire was profiled, and TCRdb retains in-frame clones only, with some absent. The sample records roughly 350,000 clones, approximately 81% being singletons. The source material was peripheral blood. These receptors were collected from a woman in her late teens or twenties with acute or convalescent COVID-19.

The chain is built from TRBV9 and TRBJ2-7, with TRBD2 matching 16 bases. V lost 3 bases and J lost 4; bases outside the gene matches: 19. This CDR3 has 21 amino acids. CDR1 and CDR2 (germline): SGDLS, YYNGEE. The CDR3 loop reads CASSGRASSTGTSGRVYEQYF. DNA of the CDR3: TGTGCCAGCAGCGGGAGGGCCTCATCAACCGGGACTAGCGGGAGGGTTTACGAGCAGTACTTC.

The chain links TRBV9 to TRBJ1-1; 8 nucleotides align to TRBD1. Germline loops: CDR1 SGDLS, CDR2 YYNGEE. V gave up 3 bases and J gave up 4 bases; unmatched junction bases: 5. This CDR3 is 14 amino acids long. CDR3 region: CASSAGTGGTEAFF. The CDR3 nucleotides read TGTGCCAGCAGCGCCGGGACAGGAGGCACTGAAGCTTTCTTT.

Note on this clone: Different DNA sequences within this sample yield the same CDR3. This chain links TRBV28 with TRBJ2-2; a weak D match, TRBD1 (5 bases). The V and J ends lost 5 bases and 1 base respectively, with 8 bases between them. CDR1 is MDHEN and CDR2 is SYDVKM in the germline V gene. The CDR3 sequence is 14 residues long. The DNA for the CDR3 is TGTGCCAGCAGTATAACAGGGAACACCGGGGAGCTGTTTTTT. Its translation is CASSITGNTGELFF.

Comment on this clone: The sample has other DNA sequences that encode this CDR3 too. The chain recombines TRBV3-1 (or the pseudogene TRBV3-2) with TRBJ2-5, with a tentative D call TRBD2 (6 bases). CDR3 length: 14 amino acids. The V and J ends lost 1 base and 1 base respectively, with 7 bases between them. Germline V gives CDR1 LGHDT, CDR2 YNNKEL (reference sequence). DNA for the CDR3: TGTGCCAGCAGCCAAGGACTAGGCCAAGAGACCCAGTACTTC. This translates into CASSQGLGQETQYF.

The chain is built from TRBV6-6 and TRBJ1-2; TRBD1 is a possible D gene (5 bases). Trimming took 1 base from V and 7 from J, leaving 16 bases between them. CDR1 is MNHNY, CDR2 SVGAGI, per germline (reference sequence). This CDR3 is built from 15 residues. This chain's CDR3 is CASSYLSAGMGGYTF. CDR3 bases: TGTGCCAGCAGTTACTTATCGGCAGGGATGGGTGGCTACACCTTC.

This clone was seen only a few times. The chain joins TRBV2 to TRBJ2-7, with 9 bases matching TRBD1. V lost 5 bases, J lost 3 bases, and 5 bases stayed unmatched. Germline CDR1 reads SNHLY; CDR2 reads FYNNEI. The CDR3 has 14 amino acids. CDR3 in DNA: TGTGCCAGCAGTCCTGGACAGGGGAGCTACGAGCAGTACTTC. Its protein is CASSPGQGSYEQYF.

The chain's CDR3 is CASSPSGLTYEQYF. CDR3 DNA sequence: TGCGCCAGCAGCCCGTCGGGTTTAACCTACGAGCAGTACTTC. This chain uses TRBV4-1 with TRBJ2-7; D not resolved. CDR3 length: 14 residues. Trimming shortened V by 4 bases and J by 2 bases, and 12 bases separated the two germline ends. Germline CDR1 reads MGHRA; CDR2 reads YSYEKL.

In the case of this clone: An end of the junction does not agree with germline; a read error may underlie this. CDR3 sequence (DNA): TGTGCCAGCAGTCCCGGACAGGGGGGACCGAGGTACCACGAGCAGCACTTC. Residues: CASSPGQGGPRYHEQHF. V usage is TRBV28 and J usage is TRBJ2-7; 10 nucleotides match TRBD1. Germline CDR1 MDHEN, CDR2 SYDVKM. The CDR3 runs 17 residues.

The CDR3 region has the DNA TGTGCCAGCAGCTGGGGCGAGGTCCGGACTAATGAAAAACTGTTTTTT. This gives the protein CASSWGEVRTNEKLFF. The chain joins TRBV7-9 to TRBJ1-4, with D possibly being TRBD1 (5 bases). This CDR3 has 16 amino acids. The germline gives CDR1 SEHNR, CDR2 FQNEAQ (reference sequence). V dropped 4 bases and J dropped 2 bases, with 14 bases sitting between them.

The rearrangement uses TRBV13 and TRBJ1-1; D ambiguous. Trimming took 6 bases from V and 5 from J, leaving 13 bases between them. Germline V gene sequence: CDR1 PRHDT, CDR2 FYEKMQ (reference sequence). The CDR3 runs to 13 residues. CDR3 in amino acids: CASRRQKETEAFF. CDR3 bases: TGTGCCAGCAGACGCCAAAAGGAGACTGAAGCTTTCTTT.

CDR3 bases: TGTGCCAGCACAACGCGGGGGTTATCTGGAAACACCATATATTTT. This translates into CASTTRGLSGNTIYF. The chain employs TRBV6-5 and TRBJ1-3; a weak D match, TRBD1 (5 bases). Trimming removed 7 bases from V and 1 base from J, with 14 bases in between. There are 15 residues in the CDR3. Germline V gene data show CDR1 as MNHEY and CDR2 as SVGAGI.

The rearrangement links TRBV6-1 to TRBJ1-1; no definite D call. The V end was cut by 5 bases, the J end by 6 bases, with 10 bases between. Germline V gene data show CDR1 as MNHNS and CDR2 as SASEGT. CDR3 length: 12 amino acids. The CDR3 DNA reads TGTGCCAGCAGTTATCGTGCGGCTGAAGCTTTCTTT. Its protein product is CASSYRAAEAFF.

This chain links TRBV5-1 with TRBJ1-5, with D perhaps matching TRBD1 (5 bases). CDR3 length equals 15 residues. V was shortened by 0 bases and J by 4 bases, with 11 bases between the two germline ends. Germline V gene lookup returns CDR1 SGHRS and CDR2 YFSETQ. CDR3 DNA sequence: TGCGCCAGCAGCTTGGCGGGGGACCGGAATCAGCCCCAGCATTTT. It translates to CASSLAGDRNQPQHF.

The CDR3 DNA sequence: TGTGCCATCAGTGAGTCCCCGGGACAGGGAGGTCACGAGCAGTACTTC. Protein product: CAISESPGQGGHEQYF. This chain links TRBV10-3 with TRBJ2-7; the match to TRBD1 covers 9 bases. From germline, CDR1 is ENHRY and CDR2 SYGVKD. With 0 bases clipped from V and 5 bases from J, the junction kept 8 bases outside the gene matches. This CDR3 has 16 amino acids.

The chain uses TRBV11-1 and TRBJ1-1; the D is unclear. Trimming removed 3 bases at V and 5 bases at J, with 10 bases between. This CDR3 has 13 residues. Germline assignment: CDR1 SGHAT and CDR2 FQDESV (reference sequence). CDR3 in amino acids: CASSFPAGTEAFF. CDR3 nucleotides: TGTGCCAGCAGCTTCCCGGCGGGTACTGAAGCTTTCTTT.

The J gene is TRBJ1-2, the V gene TRBV5-1; D is possibly TRBD1 (5 bases). Germline lookup yields CDR1 SGHRS and CDR2 YFSETQ. The CDR3 runs to 15 residues. V lost 2 bases and J 1 base, leaving 12 bases between the germline ends. The CDR3 loop is CASSFYQTDNYGYTF. DNA for the CDR3: TGCGCCAGCAGCTTTTACCAGACAGATAACTATGGCTACACCTTC.

The V gene is TRBV11-2, the J gene TRBJ2-7, with 10 bases matching TRBD2. V lost 0 bases and J lost 4; bases outside the gene matches: 15. This CDR3 region has 19 residues. Germline CDR1 is SGHAT and CDR2 is FQNNGV. DNA for the CDR3: TGTGCCAGCAGCTTAGAAGGGGGCCTAGCGGGAGCTGGGGGTTACGAGCAGTACTTC. Translated: CASSLEGGLAGAGGYEQYF.

The sample holds a few counts of this clone. The rearrangement joins TRBV12-3 or TRBV12-4 to TRBJ1-2; 7 bases agree with TRBD1. This CDR3 has 13 amino acids. Unmatched junction bases numbered 8, after V lost 5 bases and J lost 8 bases. This CDR3 reads CASSPTGDRGYTF. CDR3 DNA: TGTGCCAGCAGTCCAACAGGGGATCGGGGCTACACCTTC.

This clone was picked up one time. The CDR3: CASSLEGLAGGIINEQFF. The CDR3 coding sequence is TGCGCCAGCAGCTTGGAGGGACTAGCGGGAGGGATCATAAATGAGCAGTTCTTC. The V and J genes are TRBV5-1 and TRBJ2-1; 16 positions match TRBD2. Germline CDR1 reads SGHRS; CDR2 reads YFSETQ. There are 18 residues in the CDR3. Trimming cost V 0 bases and J 7 bases; bases outside gene matches: 7.

The rearrangement joins TRBV6-4 to TRBJ2-1; TRBD1 matches 7 bases. Per the germline V gene, CDR1 is MRHNA and CDR2 is SNTAGT. This CDR3 spans 15 amino acids. The junction had 5 bases not matched to a gene; V was cut back by 0 bases and J by 6 bases. The CDR3 sequence is CASSDSHRGINEQFF. The CDR3 DNA reads as TGTGCCAGCAGTGACTCGCACAGGGGCATCAATGAGCAGTTCTTC.

This clone came up a few times. CDR3 residues: CASSYNENQPQHF. The DNA of the CDR3 is TGTGCCAGCAGTTACAACGAGAATCAGCCCCAGCATTTT. The chain recombines TRBV6-2 or TRBV6-3 with TRBJ1-5; D remains unclear. Trimming removed 2 bases at V and 4 bases at J, with 6 bases between. The CDR3 has 13 amino acids. CDR1 MNHEY and CDR2 SVGEGT come from the germline V gene.

The V and J genes are TRBV29-1 and TRBJ2-7; weak D call: TRBD2 (5 bases). CDR1 SQVTM and CDR2 ANQGSEA come from the germline V gene. This CDR3 comprises 15 residues. Trimming pared 6 bases from V and 9 bases from J, leaving 27 bases between. DNA for the CDR3: TGCAGCGTGGCCGCTGGTAGCTCCGCCGGGGTTGTGCAGTACTTC. This sequence encodes CSVAAGSSAGVVQYF.

V usage is TRBV29-1 and J usage is TRBJ1-1; D ambiguous. There are 12 residues in the CDR3. Between the trimmed V and J ends, which lost 4 bases and 0 bases, there was a span of 6 bases. CDR1 SQVTM and CDR2 ANQGSEA come from the germline V gene. This CDR3 reads CSVGGMNTEAFF. The DNA of the CDR3 is TGCAGCGTTGGTGGCATGAACACTGAAGCTTTCTTT.

The table lists this clone with a count of one. This rearrangement joins TRBV7-9 to TRBJ2-5; 8 bases align to TRBD1. The CDR3 runs to 15 residues. The germline V gene has CDR1 SEHNR and CDR2 FQNEAQ (reference sequence). After removal of 4 bases from V and 5 bases from J, the junction contained 9 bases not matched to a gene. The CDR3: CASSSGAGGAETQYF. CDR3 DNA: TGTGCCAGCAGCTCTGGAGCAGGGGGCGCGGAGACCCAGTACTTC.

This chain joins TRBV12-3 or TRBV12-4 and TRBJ1-2; D gene ambiguous. This CDR3 is built from 13 residues. With 4 bases removed from V and 5 bases from J, the gap between germline ends came to 11 bases. The CDR3 region is CASSYEGKYGYTF. The CDR3 region has the DNA TGTGCCAGCAGTTATGAGGGAAAATATGGCTACACCTTC.

This clone occurred once. The chain has TRBV7-9 and TRBJ1-4; TRBD1 agrees at 7 bases. The CDR3 runs 15 residues. J was trimmed by 4 bases and V by 3 bases; bases with no gene match: 5. CDR1 is SEHNR and CDR2 is FQNEAQ in the germline V gene (reference sequence). The CDR3 DNA sequence: TGTGCCAGCAGCTTGGGGGACAGTCATAATGAAAAACTGTTTTTT. Protein sequence: CASSLGDSHNEKLFF.

A few counts support this clone. This rearrangement joins TRBV9 to TRBJ2-7, with D possibly matching TRBD1 (6 bases). The germline V gene encodes CDR1 SGDLS and CDR2 YYNGEE. The V and J ends lost 4 bases and 1 base respectively, with 15 bases between them. The CDR3 consists of 15 residues. DNA for the CDR3: TGTGCCAGCAGCCCGGACAGCGAGTTTTCCTACGAGCAGTACTTC. Protein: CASSPDSEFSYEQYF. The whole variable domain, filled in from reference TRBV9 and TRBJ2-7, reads DSGVTQTPKHLITATGQRVTLRCSPRSGDLSVYWYQQSLDQGLQFLIQYYNGEERAKGNILERFSAQQFPDLHSELNLSSLELGDSALYFCASSPDSEFSYEQYFGPGTRLTVT.

The chain is built from TRBV9 and TRBJ1-5, with TRBD1 matching over 12 bases. J gave up 1 base and V 10 bases, and 15 bases lay outside the gene matches. Germline CDR1 is SGDLS and CDR2 is YYNGEE. The CDR3 consists of 18 residues. The CDR3 nucleotides read TGTGCCTCCTCTCCTATTGGGACAGGGGGCTTGAGCAATCAGCCCCAGCATTTT. This translates into CASSPIGTGGLSNQPQHF.